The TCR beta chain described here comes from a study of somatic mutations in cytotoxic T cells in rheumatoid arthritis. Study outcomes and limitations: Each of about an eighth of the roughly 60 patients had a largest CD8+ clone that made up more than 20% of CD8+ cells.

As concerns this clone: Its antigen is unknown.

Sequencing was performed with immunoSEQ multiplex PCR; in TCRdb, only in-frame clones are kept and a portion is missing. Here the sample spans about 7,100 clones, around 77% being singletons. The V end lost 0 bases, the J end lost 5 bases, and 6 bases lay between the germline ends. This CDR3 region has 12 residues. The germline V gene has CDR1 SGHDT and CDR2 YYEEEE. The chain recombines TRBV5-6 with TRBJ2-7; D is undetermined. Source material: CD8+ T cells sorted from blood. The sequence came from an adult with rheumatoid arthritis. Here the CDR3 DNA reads TGTGCCAGCAGCTTGGTGGTCGACGAGCAGTACTTC. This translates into CASSLVVDEQYF.